These 10 T cell receptor beta chains originate from one sample sequenced in a study of blood T cell repertoires in COVID-19. The data were produced by immunoSEQ multiplex PCR, yet TCRdb's version contains in-frame clones alone and is incomplete. The data show around 300,000 clones, with about nine tenths seen just once and approximately 0.85% held by the top ten. The sequencing sample was made of peripheral blood. Source of these receptors: a woman aged 40-49 years who had recovered from COVID-19.

CDR3 in amino acids: CASSPHGLGSPLHF. In DNA, the CDR3 is TGTGCCAGCAGTCCGCACGGCCTAGGTTCACCCCTCCACTTT. This chain uses TRBV28 with TRBJ1-6, with unresolved D. V shed 5 bases and J shed 9 bases, with 14 bases lying between them. Germline V gene lookup returns CDR1 MDHEN and CDR2 SYDVKM. The CDR3 runs 14 residues.

CDR3 in amino acids: CASSPNSGTEAFF. The CDR3 nucleotides read TGTGCCAGCAGCCCAAACTCCGGGACTGAAGCTTTCTTT. V gene TRBV7-3 combines with J gene TRBJ1-1; no reliable D call. Germline V gene sequence: CDR1 SGHTA, CDR2 FQGTGA. The CDR3 consists of 13 residues. V was pared by 5 bases and J by 5 bases, with 12 bases between.

V is TRBV18 and J is TRBJ1-4; D remains unclear. Germline CDR1 KGHSH, CDR2 LQKENI. There are 14 residues in the CDR3. With 4 bases removed from V and 0 bases from J, the gap between germline ends came to 6 bases. The CDR3, as DNA: TGTGCCAGCTCACACGGGGCAACTAATGAAAAACTGTTTTTT. It is translated as CASSHGATNEKLFF.

The CDR3 here is CASSLRQGATNEKLFF. CDR3 in DNA: TGTGCCAGCAGCTTGAGACAGGGGGCAACTAATGAAAAACTGTTTTTT. The rearrangement joins TRBV5-5 to TRBJ1-4; 9 nucleotides agree with TRBD1. Looked up from germline, CDR1 is SGHKS and CDR2 is YYEKEE (reference sequence). This CDR3 contains 16 residues. V was clipped by 1 base and J by 0 bases; unmatched bases: 1.

The V call is TRBV11-2, the J call TRBJ2-7; 8 bases align to TRBD1. V gave up 5 bases and J gave up 4 bases; unmatched junction bases: 7. The CDR3 has 14 amino acids. Per the germline V gene, CDR1 is SGHAT and CDR2 is FQNNGV. CDR3 DNA sequence: TGTGCCAGCAGCCTGGGACAGGTAGTGTACGAGCAGTACTTC. Its translation: CASSLGQVVYEQYF.

The chain couples TRBV19 to TRBJ2-1, with 11 bases aligning to TRBD2. The CDR3 totals 15 residues. CDR1 and CDR2 (germline): LNHDA, SQIVND (reference sequence). The trim removed 4 bases at V and 4 bases at J, leaving 3 bases unmatched. The CDR3 nucleotides read TGTGCCAGTAGTACGACTAGCGGGACATACAATGAGCAGTTCTTC. As protein: CASSTTSGTYNEQFF.

The table lists this clone with a few counts. This chain links TRBV2 with TRBJ1-2; no definite D call. Germline V gene lookup returns CDR1 SNHLY and CDR2 FYNNEI. V lost 8 bases and J lost 4, with 20 bases in between. The CDR3 sequence is 15 residues long. DNA for the CDR3: TGTGCCAGCGACACAAGTCAATACTCTCTCTATGGCTACACCTTC. It encodes CASDTSQYSLYGYTF.

The chain employs TRBV30 and TRBJ1-2; 7 bases align to TRBD1. Per germline, CDR1 GTSNPN and CDR2 SVGIG (reference sequence). V dropped 0 bases and J dropped 4; count of bases not matched to a gene: 8. The CDR3 has 15 residues. CDR3 protein: CAWSVNRGFGYGYTF. CDR3 in DNA: TGTGCCTGGAGTGTGAACAGGGGATTTGGCTATGGCTACACCTTC.

The J gene is TRBJ2-5, the V gene TRBV19, with TRBD2 identical over 7 bases. The CDR3 is 15 residues long. The trim removed 3 bases at V and 3 bases at J, leaving 7 bases unmatched. Per the germline V gene, CDR1 is LNHDA and CDR2 is SQIVND (reference sequence). The CDR3 DNA is TGTGCCAGTAGTATCACCCCGGCGGGAGAAGAGACCCAGTACTTC. Its translation: CASSITPAGEETQYF.

The genes are TRBV30 and TRBJ2-7; 7 nucleotides line up with TRBD1. Trimming removed 4 bases from V and 5 bases from J; junction bases left unmatched: 14. The CDR3 spans 15 residues. The germline CDR1 and CDR2 sequences are GTSNPN and SVGIG (reference sequence). CDR3 DNA: TGTGCCTGGACCCATTCCGACAGGGTGATGGACGAGCAGTACTTC. It encodes CAWTHSDRVMDEQYF.